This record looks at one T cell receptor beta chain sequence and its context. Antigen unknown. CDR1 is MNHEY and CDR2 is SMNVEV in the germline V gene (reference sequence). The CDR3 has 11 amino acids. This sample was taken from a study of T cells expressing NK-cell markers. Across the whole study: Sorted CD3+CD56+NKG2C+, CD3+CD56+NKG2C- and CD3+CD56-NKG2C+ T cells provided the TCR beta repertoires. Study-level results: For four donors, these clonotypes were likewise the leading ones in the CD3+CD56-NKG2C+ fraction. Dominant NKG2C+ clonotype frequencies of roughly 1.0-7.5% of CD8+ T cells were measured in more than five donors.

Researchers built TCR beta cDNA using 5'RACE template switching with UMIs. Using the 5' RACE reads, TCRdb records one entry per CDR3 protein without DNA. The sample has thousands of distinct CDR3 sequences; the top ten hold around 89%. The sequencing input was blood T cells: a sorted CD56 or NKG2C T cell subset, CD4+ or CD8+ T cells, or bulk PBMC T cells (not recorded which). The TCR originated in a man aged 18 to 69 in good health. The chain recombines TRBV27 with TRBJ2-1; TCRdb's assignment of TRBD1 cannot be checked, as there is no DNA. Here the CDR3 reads CASSGANEQFF.